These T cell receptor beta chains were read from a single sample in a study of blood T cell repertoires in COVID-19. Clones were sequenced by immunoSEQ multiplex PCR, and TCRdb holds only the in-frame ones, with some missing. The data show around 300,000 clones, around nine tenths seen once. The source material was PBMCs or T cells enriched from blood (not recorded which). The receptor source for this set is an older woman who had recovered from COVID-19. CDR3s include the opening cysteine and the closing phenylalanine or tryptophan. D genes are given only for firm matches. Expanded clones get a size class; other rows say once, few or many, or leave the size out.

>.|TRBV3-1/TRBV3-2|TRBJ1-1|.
TGTGCCAGCAGCCGACGCCCCGGAGGGAACACTGAAGCTTTCTTT
CASSRRPGGNTEAFF
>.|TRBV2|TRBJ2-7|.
TGTGCCAGCAGTAAAACAGGGAGCTCCTACGAGCAGTACTTC
CASSKTGSSYEQYF
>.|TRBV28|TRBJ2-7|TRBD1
TGTGCCAGCAGTTTAAGCGGACAGGGGAAGTACTTC
CASSLSGQGKYF
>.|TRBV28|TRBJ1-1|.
TGTGCCAGCAGTCTCCCCCCAGCGGTGAACACTGAAGCTTTCTTT
CASSLPPAVNTEAFF
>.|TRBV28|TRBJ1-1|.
TGTGCCAGCAGTTTATTAGTCTCTGAAGCTTTCTTT
CASSLLVSEAFF
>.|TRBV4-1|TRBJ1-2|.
TGCGCCAGCAGCCAAGAATCTTTGAACTATGGCTACACCTTC
CASSQESLNYGYTF
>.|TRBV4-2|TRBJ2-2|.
TGTGCCAGCAGCCGTGCGGCAGGGGGAGGTTGGACCGGGGAGCTGTTTTTT
CASSRAAGGGWTGELFF
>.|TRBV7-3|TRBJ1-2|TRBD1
TGTGCCAGCAGCTCGACAGGGGCGAGGTATGGCTACACCTTC
CASSSTGARYGYTF
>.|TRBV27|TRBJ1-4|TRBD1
TGTGCCAGCAGTTCCTCCCGGGACAGGGGTGAAAAACTGTTTTTT
CASSSSRDRGEKLFF
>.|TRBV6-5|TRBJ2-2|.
TGTGCCAGCAGAAGCCCAGGACGGGGCGGGGAGCTGTTTTTT
CASRSPGRGGELFF
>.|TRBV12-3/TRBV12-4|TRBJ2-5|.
TGTGCCAGCAGTTTGAGTCTAGAGACCCAGTACTTC
CASSLSLETQYF
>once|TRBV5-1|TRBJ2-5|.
TGCGCCAGCAGCTTGGAGGGGCGGATCCAAGAGACCCAGTACTTC
CASSLEGRIQETQYF
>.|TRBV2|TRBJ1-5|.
TGTGCCAGCAGTGTTCTAGGATATAGCAATCAGCCCCAGCATTTT
CASSVLGYSNQPQHF
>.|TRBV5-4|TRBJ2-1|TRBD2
TGTGCCAGCAGCTTCCCAGCGGGAGGAGGATACAATGAGCAGTTCTTC
CASSFPAGGGYNEQFF
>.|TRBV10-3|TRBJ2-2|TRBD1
TGTGCCACAAGGACAGGAAACGCGAACACCGGGGAGCTGTTTTTT
CATRTGNANTGELFF
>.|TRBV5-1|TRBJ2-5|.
TGCGCCAGCAGCTTGGGAGTGGACTACCAAGAGACCCAGTACTTC
CASSLGVDYQETQYF
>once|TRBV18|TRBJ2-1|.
TGTGCCAGCTCACCTCCGGGACTTAGCTCCTACAATGAGCAGTTCTTC
CASSPPGLSSYNEQFF
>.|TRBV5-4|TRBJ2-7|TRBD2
TGTGCCAGCAGCCCCGTTAGTCCTACTAGCGGTGGCGAGCAGTACTTC
CASSPVSPTSGGEQYF
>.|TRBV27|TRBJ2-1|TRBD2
TGTGCCAGCAGTCAGCGGCCTAGCGGCTCCTACAATGAGCAGTTCTTC
CASSQRPSGSYNEQFF
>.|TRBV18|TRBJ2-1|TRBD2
TGTGCCAGCTCAGCTACTAGCGGGAGGGCCATACGTCCCTATGAGCAGTTCTTC
CASSATSGRAIRPYEQFF
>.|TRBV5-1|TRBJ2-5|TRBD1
TGCGCCAGCAGCTTGGGGACAGGGAAAGAGACCCAGTACTTC
CASSLGTGKETQYF
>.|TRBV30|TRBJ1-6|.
TGTGCCTGGAGTCCGCAGGGAAGTTCACCCCTCCACTTT
CAWSPQGSSPLHF
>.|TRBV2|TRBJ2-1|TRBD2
TGTGCCAGCACCCTAGCGGGAGGGCCCGTCTATGAGCAGTTCTTC
CASTLAGGPVYEQFF
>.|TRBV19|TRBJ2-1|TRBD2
TGTGCCAGTAGTACAGTAGCGGGAGACCCCAATGAGCAGTTCTTC
CASSTVAGDPNEQFF
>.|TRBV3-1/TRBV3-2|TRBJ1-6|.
TGTGCCAGCAGCCAAGAAATTCGTGCTCCTATCGATTCACCCCTCCACTTT
CASSQEIRAPIDSPLHF
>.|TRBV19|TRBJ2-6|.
TGTGCCAGTACGGGGGGACAGGCTGGGGCCAACGTCCTGACTTTC
CASTGGQAGANVLTF
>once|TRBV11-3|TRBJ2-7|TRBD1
TGTGCCAGCAGCCCCACCTTCCGGGACAGGGGTTTTTACGAGCAGTACTTC
CASSPTFRDRGFYEQYF
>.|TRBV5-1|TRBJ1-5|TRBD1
TGCGCCAGCAGCCCAGGGGGGACAGGGGGCAATCAGCCCCAGCATTTT
CASSPGGTGGNQPQHF
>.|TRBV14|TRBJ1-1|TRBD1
TGTGCCAGCAGCCCAAGTACTATAGGACAGGGCGGGTTTACTGAAGCTTTCTTT
CASSPSTIGQGGFTEAFF
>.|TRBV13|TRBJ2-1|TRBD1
TGTGCCAGCAGCTCTGAGGCAAGACAGGGTCTCTCCTACAATGAGCAGTTCTTC
CASSSEARQGLSYNEQFF
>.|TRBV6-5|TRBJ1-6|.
TGTGCCAGCAGTTATCCGGGTTCACCCCTCCACTTT
CASSYPGSPLHF